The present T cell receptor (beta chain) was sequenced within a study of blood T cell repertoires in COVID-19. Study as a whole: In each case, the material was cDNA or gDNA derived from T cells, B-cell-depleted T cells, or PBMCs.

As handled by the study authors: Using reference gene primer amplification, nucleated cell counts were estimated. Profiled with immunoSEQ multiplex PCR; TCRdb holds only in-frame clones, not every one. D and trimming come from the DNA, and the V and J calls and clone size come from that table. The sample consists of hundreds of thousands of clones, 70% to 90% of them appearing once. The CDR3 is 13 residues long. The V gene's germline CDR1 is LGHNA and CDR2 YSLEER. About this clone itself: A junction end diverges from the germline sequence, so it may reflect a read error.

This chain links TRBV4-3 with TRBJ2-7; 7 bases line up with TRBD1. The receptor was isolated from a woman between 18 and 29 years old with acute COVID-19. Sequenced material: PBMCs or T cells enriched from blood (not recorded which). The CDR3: CASSRDRVGQTNF. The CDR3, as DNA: TGCGCCAGCAGCCGCGATAGGGTGGGACAGACCAACTTC.